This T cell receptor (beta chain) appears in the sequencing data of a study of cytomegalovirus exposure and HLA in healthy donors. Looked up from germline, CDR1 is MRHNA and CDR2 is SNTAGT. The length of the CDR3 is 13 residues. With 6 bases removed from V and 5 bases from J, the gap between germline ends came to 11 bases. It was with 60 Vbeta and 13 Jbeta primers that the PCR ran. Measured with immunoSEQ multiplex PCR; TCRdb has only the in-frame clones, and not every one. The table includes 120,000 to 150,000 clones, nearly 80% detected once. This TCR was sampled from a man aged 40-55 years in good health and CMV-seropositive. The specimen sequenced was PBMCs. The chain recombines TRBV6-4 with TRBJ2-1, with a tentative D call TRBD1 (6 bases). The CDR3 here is CASRGGRHNEQFF. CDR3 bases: TGTGCCAGCAGAGGGGGACGCCACAATGAGCAGTTCTTC.